This TCR beta chain was sequenced in a study of shared clonotypes between healthy human individuals. Findings and limits, study-wide: Generation of non-shared clonotypes was less probable than generation of clonotypes shared by all four donors. Naive CD4 clonotypes overlapped across a handful of donors at around 4.7%.

The CDR3 is made up of 18 amino acids. After removal of 4 bases from V and 3 bases from J, the junction contained 16 bases not matched to a gene. Germline V gives CDR1 PRHDT, CDR2 FYEKMQ (reference sequence). Healthy and HIV-negative, the adult donors had no recent acute infections or vaccinations. In regard to this clone: Its antigen is not known.

Evenly divided among several immunoSEQ plates was the genomic DNA of each subset. TCRdb keeps only in-frame clones here, not all; method: immunoSEQ multiplex PCR. The sample carries roughly 760,000 clones, around two thirds recorded once. This sequence joins TRBV13 and TRBJ1-1, with 8 bases matching TRBD1. This TCR was recovered from a woman in her thirties in good health. The sample comprised memory CD4+ T cells sorted from blood. Subset meaning: CD45RA-negative fraction. CDR3 amino acids: CASSSNSVTGGWDTEAFF. DNA of the CDR3: TGTGCCAGCAGCTCAAACTCCGTTACAGGGGGTTGGGACACTGAAGCTTTCTTT.